These 27 T cell receptor beta chains originate from one sample sequenced in a study of response to subunit inactivated influenza vaccine. TCRdb fed the RT-PCR reads into MiXCR, producing one record per CDR3 protein. Of about 540,000 distinct CDR3 sequences listed, about 15% are singletons. The specimen comprised PBMCs from blood, sampled about 11 days after vaccination. These receptors were collected from a man aged 45-65 years who received an inactivated influenza vaccine.

The chain joins TRBV19 to TRBJ2-2; weak D call: TRBD2 (5 bases). This CDR3 comprises 14 residues. The germline V and J ends were trimmed by 7 bases and 3 bases, with 12 bases remaining between them. The germline V gene encodes CDR1 LNHDA and CDR2 SQIVND (reference sequence). DNA for the CDR3: TGTGCCAGTACGGAGCGGCGCTACACCGGGGAGCTGTTTTTT. Translation: CASTERRYTGELFF.

This chain joins TRBV7-3 and TRBJ2-3, with D possibly being TRBD2 (6 bases). Germline V CDR1 and CDR2: SGHTA, FQGTGA. V was trimmed by 5 bases and J by 2 bases, leaving 14 bases between them. There are 15 residues in the CDR3. The CDR3 coding sequence is TGTGCCAGCAGCCTCCTAGCGACTGACACAGATACGCAGTATTTT. Translation gives CASSLLATDTDTQYF.

This clonotype has a count of ten or more. The chain combines TRBV6-2 or TRBV6-3 with TRBJ2-1; no reliable D call. CDR3 length: 15 residues. CDR1 and CDR2 from the germline V gene are MNHEY and SVGEGT. V lost 2 bases and J lost 2, with 10 bases in between. CDR3 coding DNA: TGTGCCAGCAGTTACCCCTCTCAAACCTACAATGAGCAGTTCTTC. Translation gives CASSYPSQTYNEQFF.

This clonotype came up a few times. V and J are TRBV15 and TRBJ1-1; the D gene is possibly TRBD1 (6 bases). Germline V CDR1 and CDR2: LNHNV, YYDKDF (reference sequence). V lost 0 bases to trimming and J lost 0 bases, with 8 bases between them. The CDR3 is 15 residues long. The CDR3 bases are TGTGCCACCAGCAGAGATGCAGGGGTGAACACTGAAGCTTTCTTT. This codes for CATSRDAGVNTEAFF.

The chain links TRBV2 to TRBJ2-3; D gene uncertain. This CDR3 contains 13 residues. The germline V and J ends were trimmed by 7 bases and 0 bases, with 8 bases remaining between them. Germline V lookup: CDR1 SNHLY, CDR2 FYNNEI. The CDR3 region has the DNA TGTGCCAGCAACCGAATCAGCACAGATACGCAGTATTTT. Encoded protein: CASNRISTDTQYF. Using reference TRBV2 and TRBJ2-3 for the parts outside the CDR3, the full variable domain is EPEVTQTPSHQVTQMGQEVILRCVPISNHLYFYWYRQILGQKVEFLVSFYNNEISEKSEIFDDQFSVERPDGSNFTLKIRSTKLEDSAMYFCASNRISTDTQYFGPGTRLTVL.

The chain recombines TRBV5-1 with TRBJ2-1; 11 bases are shared with TRBD2. The CDR3 sequence is 16 residues long. Germline V gives CDR1 SGHRS, CDR2 YFSETQ. Trimming took 0 bases from V and 6 from J; bases not matched to a gene: 5. The CDR3 DNA follows: TGCGCCAGCAGCTTGGAGGGACTAGCGGTCTCCAATGAGCAGTTCTTC. Translation gives CASSLEGLAVSNEQFF.

This clonotype turned up a few times. The V call is TRBV24-1, the J call TRBJ2-1, with a possible D match to TRBD2 (5 bases). With 5 bases removed from V and 1 base from J, the gap between germline ends came to 14 bases. CDR3 length equals 16 residues. Germline assignment: CDR1 KGHDR and CDR2 SFDVKD. The CDR3 protein is CATSALTGKSYNEQFF. As DNA, the CDR3 is TGTGCCACCAGTGCCCTCACCGGGAAGTCCTACAATGAGCAGTTCTTC.

This clonotype was recorded a few times. The chain is built from TRBV11-3 and TRBJ2-3; D remains ambiguous. Germline loops: CDR1 SGHNT, CDR2 YENEEA. Trimming cost V 6 bases and J 5 bases, with 3 bases left between them. CDR3 length equals 10 residues. Written as DNA, the CDR3 is TGTGCCAGCAGTGGAGATACGCAGTATTTT. Its protein product is CASSGDTQYF. The complete variable domain, with remaining parts taken from reference TRBV11-3 and TRBJ2-3, reads EAGVVQSPRYKIIEKKQPVAFWCNPISGHNTLYWYLQNLGQGPELLIRYENEEAVDDSQLPKDRFSAERLKGVDSTLKIQPAELGDSAVYLCASSGDTQYFGPGTRLTVL.

The rearrangement uses TRBV6-1 and TRBJ2-3; D is possibly TRBD1 (6 bases). The CDR3 runs to 16 residues. The V end lost 6 bases, the J end lost 1 base, and 17 bases lay between the germline ends. Germline V gene lookup returns CDR1 MNHNS and CDR2 SASEGT. Here the CDR3 DNA reads TGTGCCAGCAGCCCATTCTCAGGGGCTGGCACAGATACGCAGTATTTT. Translation: CASSPFSGAGTDTQYF.

The V and J genes are TRBV20-1 and TRBJ2-7; 12 bases are a match to TRBD1. The V gene's germline CDR1 is DFQATT and CDR2 SNEGSKA (reference sequence). The CDR3 extends over 13 amino acids. Trimming cost V 8 bases and J 4 bases; bases outside gene matches: 6. The chain's CDR3 is CSFPGQGAYEQYF. The CDR3 DNA is TGCAGTTTTCCGGGACAGGGGGCTTACGAGCAGTACTTC.

This clonotype has a count of ten or more. The chain has TRBV5-6 and TRBJ2-7, with TRBD2 matching 8 bases. The J segment lost 3 bases and the V segment lost 4 bases, leaving 9 bases of the junction unmatched. The germline V gene encodes CDR1 SGHDT and CDR2 YYEEEE. The CDR3 runs 15 residues. The CDR3 loop is CASSLSGEGYYEQYF. The CDR3 bases are TGTGCCAGCAGCCTTAGCGGGGAGGGATACTACGAGCAGTACTTC.

The V and J genes are TRBV28 and TRBJ2-2; D call uncertain. The CDR3 spans 11 residues. V was clipped by 1 base and J by 9 bases, with 3 bases between them. The germline gives CDR1 MDHEN, CDR2 SYDVKM. This chain's CDR3 is CASSLSWELFF. The CDR3 DNA follows: TGTGCCAGCAGTTTATCCTGGGAGCTGTTTTTT.

V and J are TRBV11-2 and TRBJ2-1; D is perhaps TRBD1 (5 bases). Germline CDR1 is SGHAT and CDR2 is FQNNGV. V lost 5 bases, J lost 6 bases, and 14 bases lay in between. The CDR3 has 14 residues. In DNA form, the CDR3 reads TGTGCCAGCAGCCTACAGGTTACTGGCAATGAGCAGTTCTTC. This codes for CASSLQVTGNEQFF. The full variable domain, completed using reference TRBV11-2 and TRBJ2-1, is EAGVAQSPRYKIIEKRQSVAFWCNPISGHATLYWYQQILGQGPKLLIQFQNNGVVDDSQLPKDRFSAERLKGVDSTLKIQPAKLEDSAVYLCASSLQVTGNEQFFGPGTRLTVL.

In regard to this clonotype: Compared with germline, one end of the junction differs, possibly owing to a read error. The rearrangement uses TRBV20-1 and TRBJ1-6, with 8 nucleotides matching TRBD1. The germline V gene encodes CDR1 DFQATT and CDR2 SNEGSKA (reference sequence). The CDR3 has 15 residues. The CDR3 loop reads CSARAGQVRTSPLHF. For the CDR3, the DNA is TGCAGTGCCAGAGCGGGACAGGTTCGCACTTCACCCCTCCACTTT.

In this sample, this clonotype turned up many times. This chain uses TRBV5-1 with TRBJ2-4; D remains unclear. From germline, CDR1 is SGHRS and CDR2 YFSETQ. This CDR3 region has 16 residues. With 0 bases removed from V and 2 bases from J, the gap between germline ends came to 12 bases. The CDR3 DNA is TGCGCCAGCAGCTTGGAGTTAGCTGGTTCCAAAAACATTCAGTACTTC. Translated, it gives CASSLELAGSKNIQYF.

This clonotype was observed at least ten times. This chain's CDR3 is CASSRGGTEAFF. The CDR3 DNA reads as TGTGCCAGCAGTCGGGGCGGGACTGAAGCTTTCTTT. The chain couples TRBV7-9 to TRBJ1-1, with D perhaps TRBD1 (5 bases). Germline values: CDR1 SEHNR, CDR2 FQNEAQ (reference sequence). V shed 6 bases and J shed 5 bases, with 10 bases lying between them. The CDR3 consists of 12 residues.

The table lists this clonotype with a few counts. This chain uses TRBV2 with TRBJ2-3, with TRBD2 matching over 14 bases. Germline trimming cut 6 bases from V and 3 bases from J; bases unmatched to any gene: 5. Germline V gene data show CDR1 as SNHLY and CDR2 as FYNNEI. This CDR3 comprises 16 residues. In nucleotides, the CDR3 is TGTGCCAGCAGGCGACTAGCGGGGGGGCCTACAGATACGCAGTATTTT. Translated, it gives CASRRLAGGPTDTQYF.

The rearrangement links TRBV6-2 or TRBV6-3 to TRBJ2-5; TRBD1 might be the D (6 bases). V shed 2 bases and J shed 5 bases, with 15 bases lying between them. The CDR3 has 15 amino acids. Germline V gene data show CDR1 as MNHEY and CDR2 as SVGEGT. CDR3 sequence reads: CASSYGGTPRETQYF. As DNA, the CDR3 is TGTGCCAGCAGTTACGGTGGGACACCGAGGGAGACCCAGTACTTC.

The chain joins TRBV12-3 or TRBV12-4 to TRBJ1-3, with TRBD1 identical over 10 bases. The CDR3 runs to 17 residues. Germline trimming cut 3 bases from V and 2 bases from J; bases unmatched to any gene: 7. Here the CDR3 reads CASSFGPGQGTGNTIYF. The CDR3 coding sequence is TGTGCCAGCAGTTTTGGCCCGGGACAGGGGACTGGAAACACCATATATTTT.

This clonotype was recorded many times. The chain uses TRBV7-8 and TRBJ2-1; the D is unclear. The CDR3 sequence is 15 residues long. Trimming took 4 bases from V and 2 from J, leaving 12 bases between them. CDR1 SGHVS and CDR2 FQNEAQ come from the germline V gene. CDR3 amino acids: CASSYSANTYNEQFF. The DNA for the CDR3 is TGTGCCAGCAGCTACTCCGCGAACACCTACAATGAGCAGTTCTTC.

This clonotype was counted between two and nine times. The CDR3 reads CASSSLGRNAEAFF. The DNA for the CDR3 is TGTGCCAGCAGCTCCCTAGGCAGAAATGCTGAAGCTTTCTTT. J is TRBJ1-1 and V is TRBV7-9, with D uncertain. From germline, CDR1 is SEHNR and CDR2 FQNEAQ (reference sequence). The CDR3 runs 14 residues. V dropped 4 bases and J dropped 6 bases, with 15 bases sitting between them.

The rearrangement joins TRBV7-8 to TRBJ1-4; no firm D call. CDR3 length: 15 amino acids. V was pared by 1 base and J by 3 bases, with 9 bases between. Germline V lookup: CDR1 SGHVS, CDR2 FQNEAQ. CDR3 nucleotides: TGTGCCAGCAGCTTAGAGTCAATCCCTAATGAAAAACTGTTTTTT. Residues: CASSLESIPNEKLFF. Supplemented by reference TRBV7-8 and TRBJ1-4, the full variable domain reads GAGVSQSPRYKVAKRGQDVALRCDPISGHVSLFWYQQALGQGPEFLTYFQNEAQLDKSGLPSDRFFAERPEGSVSTLKIQRTQQEDSAVYLCASSLESIPNEKLFFGSGTQLSVL.

This clonotype has a handful of counts. The rearrangement joins TRBV12-3 or TRBV12-4 to TRBJ2-1, with TRBD2 as a possible D gene (7 bases). V lost 5 bases and J 5 bases, leaving 22 bases between the germline ends. CDR3 length equals 17 residues. CDR3 sequence reads: CASSPGGPFLRNNEQFF. For the CDR3, the DNA is TGTGCCAGCAGTCCCGGGGGGCCTTTTCTCCGAAACAATGAGCAGTTCTTC.

CDR3 sequence reads: CASSLDSRGSGETQYF. The CDR3 coding sequence is TGTGCCAGCAGCTTAGACTCCCGGGGGAGCGGGGAGACCCAGTACTTC. The chain combines TRBV7-8 with TRBJ2-5; TRBD2 is a possible D gene (6 bases). Trimming stripped 1 base from V and 5 bases from J, with 17 bases between. CDR3 length: 16 amino acids. Per the germline V gene, CDR1 is SGHVS and CDR2 is FQNEAQ.

The chain links TRBV7-4 to TRBJ1-2; D is unresolved. V was shortened by 2 bases and J by 8 bases, with 15 bases between the two germline ends. This CDR3 spans 14 amino acids. Germline V gives CDR1 SGHVT, CDR2 SQSDAQ. The CDR3 is CASSLRDPPCGYTF. In DNA, the CDR3 is TGTGCCAGCAGCTTACGGGATCCTCCATGCGGCTACACCTTC.

This clonotype was observed once. This chain links TRBV11-2 with TRBJ1-1; TRBD1 is a possible D gene (5 bases). V was trimmed by 4 bases and J by 1 base, leaving 13 bases between them. Germline values: CDR1 SGHAT, CDR2 FQNNGV. The CDR3 totals 15 residues. CDR3 nucleotides: TGTGCCAGCAGCTCCCAGGGCGCGGAGAACACTGAAGCTTTCTTT. Its protein is CASSSQGAENTEAFF.

This clonotype was recorded a few times. This chain links TRBV20-1 with TRBJ2-5; D is unclear. The ends were cut back, 6 bases at V and 1 base at J, with 12 bases in the middle. The CDR3 is 13 residues long. Germline CDR1 reads DFQATT; CDR2 reads SNEGSKA (reference sequence). The CDR3, as DNA: TGCAGTGCGGTACAAGGACCCCAAGAGACCCAGTACTTC. Protein: CSAVQGPQETQYF.